This T cell receptor beta chain emerged from a study of blood T cell repertoires in COVID-19. In the original analysis: How many nucleated cells were present was estimated from reference gene primer amplification. TCRdb keeps only in-frame clones here, not all; method: immunoSEQ multiplex PCR. For V, J and clone size, that table is used; D and trimming come from the DNA. The table lists 150,000 or so clones, more than 90% of them singletons. The germline gives CDR1 WNHNN, CDR2 SYGVQD (reference sequence). The CDR3 sequence is 16 residues long. V lost 3 bases, J lost 0 bases, and 14 bases lay in between.

The chain carries TRBV10-1 and TRBJ1-1; perhaps TRBD1 as D (5 bases). The material sequenced was peripheral blood. The receptor's source is a man aged 55 to 70 with active or convalescent COVID-19. CDR3 in amino acids: CASSDLTDSMNTEAFF. The CDR3 DNA sequence: TGCGCCAGCAGTGATTTGACAGACAGCATGAACACTGAAGCTTTCTTT.